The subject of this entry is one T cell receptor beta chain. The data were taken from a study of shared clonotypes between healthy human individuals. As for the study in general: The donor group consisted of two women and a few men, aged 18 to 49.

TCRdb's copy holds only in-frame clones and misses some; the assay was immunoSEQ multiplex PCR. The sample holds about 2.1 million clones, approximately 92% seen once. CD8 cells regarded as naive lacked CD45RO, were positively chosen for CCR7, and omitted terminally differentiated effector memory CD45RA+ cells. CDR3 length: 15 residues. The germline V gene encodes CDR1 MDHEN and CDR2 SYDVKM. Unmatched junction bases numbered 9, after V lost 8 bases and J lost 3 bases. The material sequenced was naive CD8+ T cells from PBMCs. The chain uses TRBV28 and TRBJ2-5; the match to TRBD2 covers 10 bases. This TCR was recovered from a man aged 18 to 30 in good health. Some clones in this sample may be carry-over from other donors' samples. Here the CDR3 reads CASVVSGRLKETQYF. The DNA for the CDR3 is TGTGCCAGCGTCGTTAGCGGGAGGTTAAAAGAGACCCAGTACTTC.